This TCR beta chain was sequenced during a study of identical twins. Unique molecular identifiers were present on the cDNA, which also gained a universal primer site by template switching. From the 5' RACE reads, TCRdb called clonotypes with MiXCR, one entry per CDR3 protein. In the table there are some 96,000 distinct CDR3 sequences, 4.5% to 6.5% of which are singletons. Study-level results: Beta out-of-frame twin sharing showed a weaker excess. Compared with models, monozygotic twins showed more out-of-frame TCR alpha sharing.

This clonotype was recorded at least ten times. Its antigen is not identified. Germline CDR1 and CDR2: SGHNT and YYREEE (reference sequence). The CDR3 contains 16 residues. Trimming left V 4 bases short and J 0 bases short, with 14 bases between. The chain combines TRBV5-4 with TRBJ2-1; tentatively, D is TRBD1 (5 bases). The sample was memory T cells sorted from blood. The sequence came from a woman in her forties or fifties in good health. CDR3 residues: CASSRRVTDSYNEQFF. Written as DNA, the CDR3 is TGTGCCAGCAGCCGCAGGGTGACAGACTCCTACAATGAGCAGTTCTTC.